This TCR beta chain was captured in a study of shared clonotypes between healthy human individuals. Study details: Three CD4 naive, three CD4 memory, two CD8 naive and one CD8 memory plate were used per donor.

Naive CD8 isolation took CD45RO-negative cells positively selected for CCR7 and excluded terminally differentiated effector memory CD45RA+ cells. On this clone: Its antigen is currently unknown.

Study-wide results and caveats: Rarefaction showed sorted-subset sequencing was incomplete despite large depth. Memory subsets generally showed smaller estimated richness than naive subsets did.

The input for sorted-subset replicate PCRs was 200 to 250 ng DNA, 30,000 or so T cell genomes. Generated by immunoSEQ multiplex PCR, the TCRdb table keeps only in-frame clones and is missing some. The sample yields approximately 2,200,000 clones, more than 85% seen once. The specimen was naive CD8+ T cells from PBMCs. The sequence derives from a man in his late teens or twenties in good health. Some clones in this sample may be carry-over from other donors' samples.

CDR3 coding DNA: TGTGCCAGCAGCTTAAAGGGACAGTCCTACGAGCAGTACTTC. As protein: CASSLKGQSYEQYF. The chain recombines TRBV7-8 with TRBJ2-7; 7 bases match TRBD1. Per the germline V gene, CDR1 is SGHVS and CDR2 is FQNEAQ. V was clipped by 2 bases and J by 1 base; unmatched bases: 2. CDR3 length equals 14 residues.